This T cell receptor beta chain was retrieved from a study of blood T cells in healthy people across ages. The study, taken as a whole, reports: The study found TCR beta diversity correlated strongly with naive T cell percentage. Long-lived donors had more naive CD4+ cells and higher diversity than aged donors.

A sample-barcoded 5' primer and a J-beta primer mix were used in a second PCR of about 7 to 12 cycles. Every cDNA was tagged by a template-switch adaptor with 12 random nucleotides. TCRdb re-called the 5' RACE reads with MiXCR, one entry per CDR3 protein. The sample includes over 1,300,000 distinct CDR3 sequences, approximately 59% of them seen just once. The authors extracted at least 5 micrograms of total RNA per sample. This CDR3 region has 15 residues. V dropped 1 base and J dropped 6 bases, with 13 bases sitting between them. Germline assignment: CDR1 MGHRA and CDR2 YSYEKL. In the case of this clonotype: Antigen: not known.

The rearrangement links TRBV4-1 to TRBJ2-1; no firm D call. Specimen: blood. The TCR sequence derives from a man aged 18-30 years in good health. In nucleotides, the CDR3 is TGCGCCAGCAGCCAAGGTCAATTCGGTGCCAATGAGCAGTTCTTC. Protein sequence: CASSQGQFGANEQFF.